These T cell receptor beta chains were read from a single sample in a study of T-cell reconstitution after alpha-beta-depleted transplantation in children. MiXCR, applied by TCRdb to the PCR reads, yields one record per CDR3 protein. The sample contains hundreds of thousands of distinct CDR3 sequences, less than 15% of which appear only once. The source material was PBMCs, sampled before TCRalphabeta/CD19-depleted stem cell transplant. The receptors derive from a girl aged 2 to 9 with congenital amegakaryocytic thrombocytopenia, due to receive a stem cell transplant. Both conserved end residues are part of each CDR3. The D gene is left open where the match is weak. Clone size is not always given. Where it is, it says once, few, many or a class for expanded clones.

j_gene: TRBJ2-2
abundance: -
v_gene: TRBV10-3
d_gene: -
CDR3nt: TGTGCCATCAGTGATTTCCTGAGGGCCCAGGACACCGGGGAGCTGTTTTTT
CDR3aa: CAISDFLRAQDTGELFF

j_gene: TRBJ2-1
abundance: many
v_gene: TRBV29-1
d_gene: TRBD2
CDR3nt: TGCAGCGTTGAAGATCCATGGACTAGCGGGTCGAATGAGCAGTTCTTC
CDR3aa: CSVEDPWTSGSNEQFF

j_gene: TRBJ1-2
abundance: -
v_gene: TRBV6-5
d_gene: -
CDR3nt: TGTGCCAGCAGTTTCCTCACAGACCCCGGGGACGGCTATGGCTACACCTTC
CDR3aa: CASSFLTDPGDGYGYTF

j_gene: TRBJ2-3
abundance: few
v_gene: TRBV20-1
d_gene: -
CDR3nt: TGCAGTGCTAGAGAGGGAGCGAACACAGATACGCAGTATTTT
CDR3aa: CSAREGANTDTQYF

j_gene: TRBJ1-5
abundance: once
v_gene: TRBV19
d_gene: -
CDR3nt: TGTGCCAGTAGTATTTCCGTGTCCGACAATCAGCCCCAGCATTTT
CDR3aa: CASSISVSDNQPQHF

j_gene: TRBJ2-7
abundance: -
v_gene: TRBV6-1
d_gene: TRBD1
CDR3nt: TGTGCCAGCAGTAAGACCCGAGGACAGGGTCTCTCTCCCTCCTACGAGCAGTACTTC
CDR3aa: CASSKTRGQGLSPSYEQYF

j_gene: TRBJ2-3
abundance: -
v_gene: TRBV5-1
d_gene: TRBD2
CDR3nt: TGCGCCAGCAGCTTGGAAGCGGGAGCGGGGACAGATACGCAGTATTTT
CDR3aa: CASSLEAGAGTDTQYF

j_gene: TRBJ2-3
abundance: many
v_gene: TRBV6-5
d_gene: TRBD2
CDR3nt: TGTGCCAGCAGTTACGCGGGAGTTCTTATCTCTGACACAGATACGCAGTATTTT
CDR3aa: CASSYAGVLISDTDTQYF

j_gene: TRBJ1-5
abundance: many
v_gene: TRBV28
d_gene: -
CDR3nt: TGTGCCAGCAATCCTAGCGGACGGGGAATGAGCAATCAGCCCCAGCATTTT
CDR3aa: CASNPSGRGMSNQPQHF

j_gene: TRBJ1-2
abundance: few
v_gene: TRBV29-1
d_gene: TRBD1
CDR3nt: TGCAGCGTTACTACAGGGGGCTCTAACTATGGCTACACCTTC
CDR3aa: CSVTTGGSNYGYTF

j_gene: TRBJ2-1
abundance: many
v_gene: TRBV7-2
d_gene: -
CDR3nt: TGTGCCAGCAGCTACTCGCGTGGTGAGCAGTTCTTC
CDR3aa: CASSYSRGEQFF

j_gene: TRBJ2-7
abundance: few
v_gene: TRBV20-1
d_gene: -
CDR3nt: TGCAGTGCTAGAGAGCGGGGAACCTACGAGCAGTACTTC
CDR3aa: CSARERGTYEQYF

j_gene: TRBJ2-7
abundance: few
v_gene: TRBV20-1
d_gene: TRBD1
CDR3nt: TGCAGTGCTAGAGATAGCGGTCCTGGGACAGGGACGATTTACGAGCAGTACTTC
CDR3aa: CSARDSGPGTGTIYEQYF

j_gene: TRBJ2-7
abundance: many
v_gene: TRBV19
d_gene: -
CDR3nt: TGTGCCAGTAGTATTGCGGCTACCCTATCCTACGAGCAGTACTTC
CDR3aa: CASSIAATLSYEQYF

j_gene: TRBJ1-2
abundance: few
v_gene: TRBV4-2
d_gene: -
CDR3nt: TGTGCCAGCAGCCAAGCCTGGGATGGCTACACCTTC
CDR3aa: CASSQAWDGYTF

j_gene: TRBJ2-5
abundance: many
v_gene: TRBV20-1
d_gene: -
CDR3nt: TGCAGTGCTCCTCGGGTTAGGAAGACCCAGTACTTC
CDR3aa: CSAPRVRKTQYF

j_gene: TRBJ2-5
abundance: -
v_gene: TRBV7-9
d_gene: -
CDR3nt: TGTGCCAGCACCACTTTAGATGAAGAGACCCAATACTTC
CDR3aa: CASTTLDEETQYF

j_gene: TRBJ2-2
abundance: many
v_gene: TRBV12-3/TRBV12-4
d_gene: -
CDR3nt: TGTGCTACGTTCCCTCCGAACACCGGGGAGCTGTTTTTT
CDR3aa: CATFPPNTGELFF

j_gene: TRBJ2-7
abundance: many
v_gene: TRBV29-1
d_gene: TRBD2
CDR3nt: TGCAGCGTAACCATCGCGGGACTAGGAGAGCAGTACTTC
CDR3aa: CSVTIAGLGEQYF

j_gene: TRBJ1-1
abundance: many
v_gene: TRBV12-3/TRBV12-4
d_gene: -
CDR3nt: TGTGCCAGCAGTTATACAGGGTACATGAACACTGAAGCTTTCTTT
CDR3aa: CASSYTGYMNTEAFF

j_gene: TRBJ2-3
abundance: -
v_gene: TRBV5-1
d_gene: -
CDR3nt: TGCGCCAGCAGCTTAAGGAATGGTTCTCCAACAGATACGCAGTATTTT
CDR3aa: CASSLRNGSPTDTQYF

j_gene: TRBJ2-7
abundance: -
v_gene: TRBV15
d_gene: -
CDR3nt: TGTGCCACCAGCAGACCAGGGAGTCACGACGAGCAGTACTTC
CDR3aa: CATSRPGSHDEQYF